A single sample gave rise to the 26 T cell receptor beta chains below, sequenced in a study of shared clonotypes between healthy human individuals (dated by TCRdb to about 2020). CD8 naive samples were obtained by positive selection for CCR7 among CD45RO-negative cells, yielding a CD45RA+CCR7+ population from which TemRA cells were excluded. Receptor libraries were prepared by the immunoSEQ multiplex PCR assay. TCRdb's version of the immuneACCESS table is confined to in-frame rearrangements and falls short of the full clone set. An unresolved V gene accounts for under half of the shortfall where checked; the remainder is of unknown origin. A total of 600,000 or so clones appear in this sample, roughly 96% of them only once. Over 0.09% of the sample is held by the ten biggest clonotypes. Sample: naive CD8+ T cells sorted from blood. The cell subset or site label here, explained by the study, means: CD45RA+CCR7+. These receptors originate from a woman in her 30s in good health.

This chain joins TRBV7-9 and TRBJ2-5; TRBD2 matches at 8 bases. CDR1 and CDR2 from the germline V gene are SEHNR and FQNEAQ (reference sequence). This CDR3 region has 15 residues. The ends lost 5 bases at V and 2 bases at J; junction bases unmatched: 7. The CDR3 loop is CASSPPRLAQETQYF. CDR3 DNA: TGTGCCAGCAGCCCCCCAAGACTAGCGCAAGAGACCCAGTACTTC.

The chain uses TRBV5-4 and TRBJ1-1, with unresolved D. This CDR3 is built from 15 residues. Germline V lookup: CDR1 SGHNT, CDR2 YYREEE (reference sequence). Trimming stripped 4 bases from V and 0 bases from J, with 13 bases between. CDR3 coding DNA: TGTGCCAGCAGCCCAGGAACAGCCCTGAACACTGAAGCTTTCTTT. Its translation is CASSPGTALNTEAFF.

V gene TRBV27 combines with J gene TRBJ2-7; 7 nucleotides agree with TRBD1. J was trimmed by 1 base and V by 6 bases; bases with no gene match: 6. CDR1 and CDR2 (germline): MNHEY, SMNVEV (reference sequence). This CDR3 spans 14 amino acids. CDR3 coding DNA: TGTGCCAGCAGCGGACCAGGGGGATCCTACGAGCAGTACTTC. It yields the protein CASSGPGGSYEQYF.

This chain joins TRBV7-6 and TRBJ2-1; D is ambiguous. Germline V gene data show CDR1 as SGHVS and CDR2 as FNYEAQ. This CDR3 region has 18 residues. Trimming took off 0 bases at V and 7 bases at J, with 22 bases between the two ends. CDR3: CASSLADHDPFLGNEQFF. The CDR3 region has the DNA TGTGCCAGCAGCTTAGCCGACCATGACCCCTTTCTTGGGAATGAGCAGTTCTTC.

This chain links TRBV27 with TRBJ1-1, with TRBD1 identical over 8 bases. Germline V gene lookup returns CDR1 MNHEY and CDR2 SMNVEV (reference sequence). Trimming at V came to 6 bases and at J to 5 bases, leaving 8 bases not matched to a gene. The CDR3 is made up of 14 amino acids. The CDR3 sequence is CASSPRTGRTEAFF. CDR3 nucleotide sequence: TGTGCCAGCAGCCCAAGGACAGGGAGGACTGAAGCTTTCTTT.

This clone was seen just once. This chain links TRBV7-9 with TRBJ2-7; maybe TRBD2 (6 bases). The length of the CDR3 is 15 residues. The V end was cut by 0 bases, the J end by 3 bases, with 12 bases between. From germline, CDR1 is SEHNR and CDR2 FQNEAQ (reference sequence). The DNA of the CDR3 is TGTGCCAGCAGCTTAGCTGCGGGGAGGCTCTACGAGCAGTACTTC. As protein: CASSLAAGRLYEQYF. Together with reference TRBV7-9 and TRBJ2-7, the CDR3 gives the full variable domain: DTGVSQNPRHKITKRGQNVTFRCDPISEHNRLYWYRQTLGQGPEFLTYFQNEAQLEKSRLLSDRFSAERPKGSFSTLEIQRTEQGDSAMYLCASSLAAGRLYEQYFGPGTRLTVT.

The genes are TRBV4-2 and TRBJ2-7, with D unresolved. V was cut by 1 base and J by 4 bases, with 2 bases left in between. Germline CDR1 is LGHNA and CDR2 is YNFKEQ. The CDR3 runs to 11 residues. The CDR3 protein is CASSQAYEQYF. In nucleotides, the CDR3 is TGTGCCAGCAGCCAAGCGTACGAGCAGTACTTC.

This chain uses TRBV11-1 with TRBJ2-7, with 10 bases identical to TRBD2. Trimming cost V 6 bases and J 2 bases; bases outside gene matches: 10. This CDR3 has 16 residues. The germline CDR1 and CDR2 sequences are SGHAT and FQDESV (reference sequence). Written as DNA, the CDR3 is TGTGCCAGCAGTTCTAGCGGGAGTAAGCCTACCTACGAGCAGTACTTC. This encodes CASSSSGSKPTYEQYF.

The chain has TRBV10-3 and TRBJ2-2; 8 nucleotides line up with TRBD1. Trimming took 9 bases from V and 1 from J; bases not matched to a gene: 1. CDR1 ENHRY and CDR2 SYGVKD come from the germline V gene. The CDR3 contains 13 residues. CDR3 loop: CAIGQGNTGELFF. CDR3 nucleotides: TGTGCCATAGGACAGGGGAACACCGGGGAGCTGTTTTTT.

The sample holds one count of this clone. Other nucleotide sequences in the sample specify the same CDR3. The rearrangement joins TRBV6-6 to TRBJ2-7; D gene ambiguous. V gave up 0 bases and J gave up 3 bases, with 6 bases separating them. The CDR3 loop spans 13 amino acids. Germline CDR1 MNHNY, CDR2 SVGAGI (reference sequence). This chain's CDR3 is CASSYSNIYEQYF. The CDR3 bases are TGTGCCAGCAGTTACTCGAACATCTACGAGCAGTACTTC.

The chain recombines TRBV7-9 with TRBJ2-7, with D perhaps matching TRBD1 (5 bases). Germline values: CDR1 SEHNR, CDR2 FQNEAQ (reference sequence). The length of the CDR3 is 15 residues. The ends were cut back, 4 bases at V and 2 bases at J, with 15 bases in the middle. This CDR3 is CASSSLGRETYEQYF. For the CDR3, the DNA is TGTGCCAGCAGCTCCCTGGGGCGAGAGACCTACGAGCAGTACTTC.

The chain is built from TRBV10-1 and TRBJ2-1; TRBD2 matches 7 bases. Per the germline V gene, CDR1 is WNHNN and CDR2 is SYGVQD (reference sequence). This CDR3 is built from 14 residues. V trimming: 6 bases; J trimming: 5 bases; junction bases outside the gene matches: 7. The CDR3 bases are TGCGCCAGCAGCGAAGCGGGACTTGACAATGAGCAGTTCTTC. Translating it yields CASSEAGLDNEQFF.

The chain uses TRBV15 and TRBJ2-1; 10 bases match TRBD2. Germline trimming cut 4 bases from V and 6 bases from J; bases unmatched to any gene: 6. This CDR3 has 15 residues. Germline CDR1 LNHNV, CDR2 YYDKDF (reference sequence). Here the CDR3 reads CATSTPGLATNEQFF. The CDR3 region has the DNA TGTGCCACCAGCACCCCGGGACTAGCGACCAATGAGCAGTTCTTC.

The chain uses TRBV30 and TRBJ2-3, with D unclear. Germline CDR1 reads GTSNPN; CDR2 reads SVGIG (reference sequence). The CDR3 is made up of 13 amino acids. The ends were cut back, 3 bases at V and 4 bases at J, with 11 bases in the middle. The CDR3 DNA reads as TGTGCCTGGAGCATGACAAGTCCAGATACGCAGTATTTT. Residues: CAWSMTSPDTQYF.

The chain recombines TRBV21-1 with TRBJ2-5; the table's TRBD2 call for D was not verified on the DNA. TRBV21-1 is an annotated pseudogene. The CDR3 runs to 17 residues. The CDR3 is CASSKGTSGRTQETQYF. CDR3 DNA sequence: TGTGCCAGCAGCAAAGGGACTAGCGGGAGGACCCAAGAGACCCAGTACTTC.

The CDR3 protein is CASSPHTTYGYTF. The DNA of the CDR3 is TGTGCCAGCAGTCCACACACAACCTATGGCTACACCTTC. The rearrangement uses TRBV27 and TRBJ1-2; D remains unclear. The CDR3 sequence is 13 residues long. Trimming took 5 bases from V and 4 from J, leaving 11 bases between them. The germline gives CDR1 MNHEY, CDR2 SMNVEV (reference sequence).

J is TRBJ2-7 and V is TRBV15, with D perhaps given as TRBD1 or TRBD2 (5 bases each). CDR3 length: 16 amino acids. V lost 5 bases and J 0 bases, leaving 17 bases between the germline ends. Per the germline V gene, CDR1 is LNHNV and CDR2 is YYDKDF (reference sequence). The CDR3 loop reads CATSPLFGTLSYEQYF. In DNA form, the CDR3 reads TGTGCCACCAGCCCCCTTTTTGGGACCCTCTCCTACGAGCAGTACTTC.

The V and J genes are TRBV5-8 and TRBJ2-7, with a tentative D call TRBD2 (6 bases). V gave up 3 bases and J gave up 4 bases, with 20 bases separating them. Germline CDR1 reads SGHTS; CDR2 reads YDEGEE. CDR3 length: 16 residues. This CDR3 reads CASSSTDGSLVYEQYF. In DNA form, the CDR3 reads TGTGCCAGCAGCTCGACGGACGGGAGCCTCGTATACGAGCAGTACTTC. Based on the CDR3 plus reference TRBV5-8 and TRBJ2-7, the full variable domain is EAGVTQSPTHLIKTRGQQATLRCSPISGHTSVYWYQQALGLGLQFLLWYDEGEERNRGNFPPRFSGRQFPNYSSELNVNALELEDSALYLCASSSTDGSLVYEQYFGPGTRLTVT.

The chain carries TRBV20-1 and TRBJ2-1; D call uncertain. V was cut by 5 bases and J by 10 bases, with 9 bases left in between. CDR3 length: 10 amino acids. Germline V CDR1 and CDR2: DFQATT, SNEGSKA (reference sequence). CDR3 residues: CSASWVEQFF. The CDR3 DNA reads TGCAGTGCTTCGTGGGTGGAGCAGTTCTTC.

V is TRBV27 and J is TRBJ1-1; 8 bases are a match to TRBD1. The CDR3 consists of 15 residues. Germline trimming cut 5 bases from V and 5 bases from J; bases unmatched to any gene: 10. Per germline, CDR1 MNHEY and CDR2 SMNVEV (reference sequence). DNA of the CDR3: TGTGCCAGCAGTGTTAGCCAGGGGGCACGGACTGAAGCTTTCTTT. Translated, it gives CASSVSQGARTEAFF.

CDR3 coding DNA: TGTGCCAGCAGTTTATCGAAACAGGGTTTGGATGGCTACACCTTC. As protein: CASSLSKQGLDGYTF. The chain uses TRBV27 and TRBJ1-2; D is perhaps TRBD1 (6 bases). V was clipped by 0 bases and J by 6 bases, with 14 bases between them. The CDR3 loop spans 15 amino acids. Germline V gene lookup returns CDR1 MNHEY and CDR2 SMNVEV (reference sequence).

In its sample, this clone was seen once. The V call is TRBV7-8, the J call TRBJ2-7, with D possibly TRBD1 on 6 matching bases. CDR3 length equals 14 residues. The germline V gene encodes CDR1 SGHVS and CDR2 FQNEAQ. Trimming shortened V by 1 base and J by 4 bases, and 11 bases separated the two germline ends. CDR3: CASSLVQGEYEQYF. The CDR3 nucleotides read TGTGCCAGCAGCTTAGTACAGGGAGAATACGAGCAGTACTTC. The full variable domain, its missing parts supplied by reference TRBV7-8 and TRBJ2-7, is GAGVSQSPRYKVAKRGQDVALRCDPISGHVSLFWYQQALGQGPEFLTYFQNEAQLDKSGLPSDRFFAERPEGSVSTLKIQRTQQEDSAVYLCASSLVQGEYEQYFGPGTRLTVT.

V usage is TRBV27 and J usage is TRBJ2-7; no reliable D call. The CDR3 is made up of 15 amino acids. V lost 4 bases to trimming and J lost 4 bases, with 17 bases between them. The germline V gene encodes CDR1 MNHEY and CDR2 SMNVEV (reference sequence). Here the CDR3 DNA reads TGTGCCAGCAGTTCCTACCCAAGGGAAGCTTACGAGCAGTACTTC. Its translation: CASSSYPREAYEQYF.

The J gene is TRBJ2-7, the V gene TRBV29-1; TRBD1 agrees at 7 bases. Germline assignment: CDR1 SQVTM and CDR2 ANQGSEA. CDR3 length: 17 amino acids. J was trimmed by 2 bases and V by 0 bases; bases with no gene match: 13. As DNA, the CDR3 is TGCAGCGTTGAAGATGGGGAAACAACCGGGACAGCCTACGAGCAGTACTTC. Amino acids: CSVEDGETTGTAYEQYF.

In its sample, this clone was seen a few times. V and J are TRBV5-8 and TRBJ1-6; TRBD1 aligns across 9 bases. The germline gives CDR1 SGHTS, CDR2 YDEGEE. Trimming cost V 3 bases and J 12 bases; bases outside gene matches: 7. This CDR3 is built from 14 residues. The CDR3 loop reads CASSSPGQGIPLHF. CDR3 nucleotide sequence: TGTGCCAGCAGCTCACCGGGACAGGGTATACCCCTCCACTTT. The full variable domain, its missing parts supplied by reference TRBV5-8 and TRBJ1-6, is EAGVTQSPTHLIKTRGQQATLRCSPISGHTSVYWYQQALGLGLQFLLWYDEGEERNRGNFPPRFSGRQFPNYSSELNVNALELEDSALYLCASSSPGQGIPLHFGNGTRLTVT.

This chain joins TRBV27 and TRBJ1-6, with 7 bases fitting TRBD1. With V trimmed by 7 bases and J by 0 bases, 6 bases remained unmatched. The CDR3 loop spans 16 amino acids. Germline V gene lookup returns CDR1 MNHEY and CDR2 SMNVEV (reference sequence). In DNA form, the CDR3 reads TGTGCCAGCAAGGACAGGATAAGCTCCTATAATTCACCCCTCCACTTT. Its translation: CASKDRISSYNSPLHF.